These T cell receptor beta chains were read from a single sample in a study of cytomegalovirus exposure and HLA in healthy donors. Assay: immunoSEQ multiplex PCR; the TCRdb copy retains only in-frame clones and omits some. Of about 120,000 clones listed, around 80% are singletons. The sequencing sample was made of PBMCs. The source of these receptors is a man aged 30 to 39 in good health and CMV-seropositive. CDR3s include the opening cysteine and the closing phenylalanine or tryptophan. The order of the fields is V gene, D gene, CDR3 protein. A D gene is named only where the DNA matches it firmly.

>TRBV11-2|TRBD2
CASSFPVLAGPIVYEQYF
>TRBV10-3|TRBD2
CAIKAQMAGGTDTQYF
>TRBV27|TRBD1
CASSLSPRQGGYTF
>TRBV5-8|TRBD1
CASSPRDSRNLYLHF
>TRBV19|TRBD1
CASSPTGGSEAFF
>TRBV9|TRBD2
CASSPRTSGAGNEQFF
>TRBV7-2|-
CASSLAARGGDGYTF
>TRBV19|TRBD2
CASSIDHRGGRETQYF
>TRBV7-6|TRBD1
CASSLGQGTSYEQYF
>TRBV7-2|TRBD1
CASSLGQGRGNQPQHF
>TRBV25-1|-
CASGDSGANVLTF
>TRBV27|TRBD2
CASSLSKREIGYEQYF
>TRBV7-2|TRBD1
CASSSRTGQTPYEQYF
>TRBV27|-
CASSLSYRETQYF
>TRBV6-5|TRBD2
CASSYFLAGGEDTQYF
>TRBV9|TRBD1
CASSADRDTEAFF
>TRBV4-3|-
CASSQDRDVSQPQHF
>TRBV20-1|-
CSAPLDTEAFF
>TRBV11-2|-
CASSLVISRSTDTQYF
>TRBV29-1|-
CSVEEGQDTEAFF
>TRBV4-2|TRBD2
CASSQTGGPDYEQYF
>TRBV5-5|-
CASSHYEAQYF
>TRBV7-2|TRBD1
CASSRNRGPGETQYF
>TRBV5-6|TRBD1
CASSLGGTGTYEQYF
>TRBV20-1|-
CSAEGGSEQYF
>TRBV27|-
CASSPFRVSTDTQYF
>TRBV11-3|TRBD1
CASSLGQGWNTGELFF
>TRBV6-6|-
CASSYSGQGISEAFF
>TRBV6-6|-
CASSYGRGTEAFF
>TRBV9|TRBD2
CASSVTGGAYNEQFF
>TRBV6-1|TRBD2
CASSDTSGREGEQFF
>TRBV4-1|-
CASSQGPLNEQFF
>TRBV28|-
CASRAGLANTEAFF
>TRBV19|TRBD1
CASSRDRTNQPQHF
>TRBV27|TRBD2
CASRQRTAGDTQYF
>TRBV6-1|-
CASRTDRDTEAFF
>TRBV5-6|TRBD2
CASSLGLATQETQYF
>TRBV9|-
CASSPRGGSSYNEQFF
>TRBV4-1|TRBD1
CASSRNQGDEQFF
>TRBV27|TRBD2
CASSLTSGATYNNEQFF
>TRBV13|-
CASSVGGAIGNYGYTF
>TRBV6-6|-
CASSKQGLGQETQYF
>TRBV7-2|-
CASSHRTVNYGYTF
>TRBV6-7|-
CASSSGLANTNTGELFF
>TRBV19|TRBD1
CASSRDSIQSGANVLTF
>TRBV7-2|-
CASSLKGVWANEKLFF
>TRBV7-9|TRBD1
CASKGQGDYGYTF
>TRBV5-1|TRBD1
CASSPPDRMNTEAFF
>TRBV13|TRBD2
CASSAPGTSRGSEQYF